A selection of T cell receptor beta chains follows, all from one sample in a study of blood T cell repertoires in COVID-19. Only in-frame clones appear in the TCRdb table, and some are missing; sequencing was by immunoSEQ multiplex PCR. The sample carries some 310,000 clones, about 90% recorded once. The source material was peripheral blood. The receptors originated from a woman aged 40 to 50 with COVID-19, enrolled during active disease. CDR3s leave out the opening cysteine and the closing phenylalanine or tryptophan.

v_gene	j_gene	CDR3aa
TRBV5-1	TRBJ2-5	ASSHTGGETQY
TRBV7-2	TRBJ1-5	ASSLGYGEQPQH
TRBV6-5	TRBJ1-1	ASRDGQRGTEAF
TRBV30	TRBJ1-2	AWSRPPPGGYT
TRBV5-5	TRBJ1-2	ASSFKGSGGTNYGYT
TRBV3-1/TRBV3-2	TRBJ2-3	ASSQVQSFKY
TRBV28	TRBJ1-1	ASSLRNTEAF
TRBV7-9	TRBJ2-7	ASSLDPAGDRVPEQY
TRBV6-2/TRBV6-3	TRBJ1-2	ASSHRDLGYT
TRBV18	TRBJ1-1	ASSPSDQGLGNTEAF
TRBV5-1	TRBJ2-5	ASSLVPSAYQETQY
TRBV6-5	TRBJ1-5	ASSPDRARQPQH
TRBV6-1	TRBJ1-6	ASSEEGVSPLH
TRBV28	TRBJ1-2	ASSFGGTNYGYT
TRBV27	TRBJ1-6	ASSPLQGNQSPLH